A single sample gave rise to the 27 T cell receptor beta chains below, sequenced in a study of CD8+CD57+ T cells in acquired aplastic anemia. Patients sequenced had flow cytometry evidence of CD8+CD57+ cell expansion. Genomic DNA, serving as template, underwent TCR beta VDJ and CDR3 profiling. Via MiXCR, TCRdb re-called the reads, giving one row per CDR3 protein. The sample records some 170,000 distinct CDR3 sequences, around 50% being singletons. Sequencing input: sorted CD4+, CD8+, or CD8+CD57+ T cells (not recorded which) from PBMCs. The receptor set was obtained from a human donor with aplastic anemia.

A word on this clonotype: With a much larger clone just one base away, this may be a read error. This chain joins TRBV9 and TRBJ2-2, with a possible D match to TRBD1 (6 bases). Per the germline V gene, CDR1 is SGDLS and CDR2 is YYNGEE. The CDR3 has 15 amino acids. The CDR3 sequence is CASSVGPGVAGELSF. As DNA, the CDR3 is TGTGCCAGCAGCGTAGGTCCAGGGGTGGCCGGGGAGCTGTCTTTT.

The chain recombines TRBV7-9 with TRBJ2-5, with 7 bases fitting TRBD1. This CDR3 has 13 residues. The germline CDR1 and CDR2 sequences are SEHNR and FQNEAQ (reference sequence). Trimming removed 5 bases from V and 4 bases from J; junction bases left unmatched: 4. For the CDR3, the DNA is TGTGCCAGCAGCCCCGGGACAGCAGAGACCCAGTACTTC. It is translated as CASSPGTAETQYF.

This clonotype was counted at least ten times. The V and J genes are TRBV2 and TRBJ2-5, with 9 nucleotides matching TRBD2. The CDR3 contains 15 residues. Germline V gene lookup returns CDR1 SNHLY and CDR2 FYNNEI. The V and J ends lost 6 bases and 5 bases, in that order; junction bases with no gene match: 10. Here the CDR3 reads CASRNGLAGFETQYF. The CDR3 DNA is TGTGCCAGCAGAAACGGTCTAGCGGGGTTCGAGACCCAGTACTTC.

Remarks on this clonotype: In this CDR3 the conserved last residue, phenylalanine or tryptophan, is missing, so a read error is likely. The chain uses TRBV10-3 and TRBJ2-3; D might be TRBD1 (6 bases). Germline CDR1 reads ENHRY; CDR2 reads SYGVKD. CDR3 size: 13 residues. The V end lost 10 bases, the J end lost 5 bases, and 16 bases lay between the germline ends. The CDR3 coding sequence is TGTGCCAGCGCCGGGACACGGGGAGATACGCAGTATTCT. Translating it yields CASAGTRGDTQYS.

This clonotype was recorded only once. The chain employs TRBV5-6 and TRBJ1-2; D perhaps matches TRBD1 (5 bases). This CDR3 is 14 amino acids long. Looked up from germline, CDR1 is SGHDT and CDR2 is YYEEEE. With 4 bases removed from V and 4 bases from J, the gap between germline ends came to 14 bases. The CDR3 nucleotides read TGTGCCAGCAGCCGAGGGGAACGGACCTATGGCTACACCTTC. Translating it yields CASSRGERTYGYTF.

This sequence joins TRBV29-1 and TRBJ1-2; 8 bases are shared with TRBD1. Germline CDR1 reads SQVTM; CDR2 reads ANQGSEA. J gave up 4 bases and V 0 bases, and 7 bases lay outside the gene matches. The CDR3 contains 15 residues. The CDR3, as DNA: TGCAGCGTTGAAGACGATCAGGGGGCGCGCTATGGCTACACCTTC. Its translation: CSVEDDQGARYGYTF. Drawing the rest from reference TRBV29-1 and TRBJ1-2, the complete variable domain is SAVISQKPSRDICQRGTSLTIQCQVDSQVTMMFWYRQQPGQSLTLIATANQGSEATYESGFVIDKFPISRPNLTFSTLTVSNMSPEDSSIYLCSVEDDQGARYGYTFGSGTRLTVV.

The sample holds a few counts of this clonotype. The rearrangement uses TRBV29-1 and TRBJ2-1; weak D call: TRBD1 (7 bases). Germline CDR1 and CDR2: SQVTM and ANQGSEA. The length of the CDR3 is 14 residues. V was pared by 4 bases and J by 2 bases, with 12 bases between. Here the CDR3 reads CSVGQGGTYNEQFF. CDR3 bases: TGCAGCGTTGGGCAGGGGGGCACCTACAATGAGCAGTTCTTC.

The CDR3 nucleotides read TGTGCCAGTAGTCTCCAGAGGGATGGGGGTTCACCCCTCCACTTT. Translating gives CASSLQRDGGSPLHF. The V and J genes are TRBV19 and TRBJ1-6; perhaps TRBD1 as D (5 bases). CDR1 and CDR2 (germline): LNHDA, SQIVND (reference sequence). The germline V and J ends were trimmed by 5 bases and 9 bases, with 17 bases remaining between them. The CDR3 covers 15 residues.

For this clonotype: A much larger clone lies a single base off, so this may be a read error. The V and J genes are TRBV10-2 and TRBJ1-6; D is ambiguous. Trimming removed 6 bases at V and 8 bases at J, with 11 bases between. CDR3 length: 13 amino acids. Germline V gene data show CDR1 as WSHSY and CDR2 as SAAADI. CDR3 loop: CASRGGDDSPLHF. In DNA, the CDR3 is TGCGCCAGCAGAGGCGGGGATGATTCACCCCTCCACTTT.

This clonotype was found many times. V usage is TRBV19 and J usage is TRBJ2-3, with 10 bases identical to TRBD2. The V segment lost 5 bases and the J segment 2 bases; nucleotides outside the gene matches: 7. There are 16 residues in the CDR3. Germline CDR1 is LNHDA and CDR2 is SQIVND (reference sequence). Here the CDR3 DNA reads TGTGCCAGTAGTGACCCGAGCGGGGGGGCCACAGATACGCAGTATTTT. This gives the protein CASSDPSGGATDTQYF.

The CDR3 here is CASGSRPGDEQYF. Written as DNA, the CDR3 is TGTGCCAGCGGCTCCCGGCCTGGGGACGAGCAGTACTTC. V usage is TRBV7-2 and J usage is TRBJ2-7; D not resolved. CDR1 is SGHTA and CDR2 is FQGNSA in the germline V gene. This CDR3 is built from 13 residues. V lost 8 bases, J lost 5 bases, and 16 bases lay in between.

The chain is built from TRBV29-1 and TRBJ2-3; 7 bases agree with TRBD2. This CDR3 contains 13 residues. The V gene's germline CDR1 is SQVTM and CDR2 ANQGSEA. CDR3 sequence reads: CSDSASGRDTQYF. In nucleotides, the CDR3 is TGCAGTGACTCGGCTAGCGGCAGAGATACGCAGTATTTT.

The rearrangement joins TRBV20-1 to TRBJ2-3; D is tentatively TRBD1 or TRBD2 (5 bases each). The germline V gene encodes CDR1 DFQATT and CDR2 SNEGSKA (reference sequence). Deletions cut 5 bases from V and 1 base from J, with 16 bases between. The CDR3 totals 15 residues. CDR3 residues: CSAVPGTSRTDTQYF. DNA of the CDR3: TGCAGTGCTGTCCCCGGGACCTCACGCACAGATACGCAGTATTTT.

The chain's CDR3 is CSVEDRKSTGFSYEQYF. CDR3 nucleotides: TGCAGCGTTGAAGACCGGAAGTCGACAGGGTTTTCCTACGAGCAGTACTTC. The chain uses TRBV29-1 and TRBJ2-7; 7 bases match TRBD1. The V segment lost 0 bases and the J segment 1 base; nucleotides outside the gene matches: 12. There are 17 residues in the CDR3. CDR1 and CDR2 (germline): SQVTM, ANQGSEA.

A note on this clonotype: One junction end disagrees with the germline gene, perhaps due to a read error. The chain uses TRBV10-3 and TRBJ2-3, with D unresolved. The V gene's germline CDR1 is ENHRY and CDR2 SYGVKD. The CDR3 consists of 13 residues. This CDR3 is CAISESYSDTQYF. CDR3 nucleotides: TGTGCCATCAGTGAGTCCTATTCAGACACGCAGTATTTT.

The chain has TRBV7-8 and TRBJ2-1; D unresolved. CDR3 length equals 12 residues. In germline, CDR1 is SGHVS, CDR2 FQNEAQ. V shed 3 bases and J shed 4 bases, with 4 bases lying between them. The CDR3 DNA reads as TGTGCCAGCAGCTTTCGGTACAATGAGCAGTTCTTC. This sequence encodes CASSFRYNEQFF.

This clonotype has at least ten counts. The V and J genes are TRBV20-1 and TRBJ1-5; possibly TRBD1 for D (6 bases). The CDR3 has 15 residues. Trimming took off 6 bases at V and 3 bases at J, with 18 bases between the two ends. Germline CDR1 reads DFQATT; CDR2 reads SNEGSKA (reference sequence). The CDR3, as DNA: TGCAGTGCCGGGGTAGAGACAGGCAACAATCAGCCCCAGCATTTT. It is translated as CSAGVETGNNQPQHF.

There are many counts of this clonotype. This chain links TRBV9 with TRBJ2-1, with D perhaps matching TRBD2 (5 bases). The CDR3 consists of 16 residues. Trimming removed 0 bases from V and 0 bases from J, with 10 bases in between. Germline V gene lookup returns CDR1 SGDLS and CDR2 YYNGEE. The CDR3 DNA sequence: TGTGCCAGCAGCGTAGAGGAGGACCTCTCCTACAATGAGCAGTTCTTC. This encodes CASSVEEDLSYNEQFF.

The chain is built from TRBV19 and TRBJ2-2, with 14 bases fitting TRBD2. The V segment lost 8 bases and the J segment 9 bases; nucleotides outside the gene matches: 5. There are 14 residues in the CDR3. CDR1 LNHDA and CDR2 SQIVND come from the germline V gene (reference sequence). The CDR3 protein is CASYGTSGRRELFF. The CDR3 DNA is TGTGCCAGTTACGGGACTAGCGGGAGAAGGGAGCTGTTTTTT.

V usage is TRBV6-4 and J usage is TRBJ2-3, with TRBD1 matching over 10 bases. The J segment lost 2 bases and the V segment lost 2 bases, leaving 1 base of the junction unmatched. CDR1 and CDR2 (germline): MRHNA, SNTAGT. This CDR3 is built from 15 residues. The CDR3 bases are TGTGCCAGCAGTGACGGACAGGGGGACACAGATACGCAGTATTTT. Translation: CASSDGQGDTDTQYF.

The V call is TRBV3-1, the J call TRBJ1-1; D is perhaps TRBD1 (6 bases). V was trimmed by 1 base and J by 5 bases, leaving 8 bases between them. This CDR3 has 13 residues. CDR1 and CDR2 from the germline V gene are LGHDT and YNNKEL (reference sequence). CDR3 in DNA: TGTGCCAGCAGCCAAGTAGGGGGGACTGAAGCTTTCTTT. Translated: CASSQVGGTEAFF.

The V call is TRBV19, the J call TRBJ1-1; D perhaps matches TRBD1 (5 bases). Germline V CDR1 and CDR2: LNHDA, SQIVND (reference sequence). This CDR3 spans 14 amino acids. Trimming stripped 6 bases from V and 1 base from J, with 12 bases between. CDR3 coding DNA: TGTGCCAGTAGGAAGGGGCAGCCGAACACTGAAGCTTTCTTT. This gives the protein CASRKGQPNTEAFF.

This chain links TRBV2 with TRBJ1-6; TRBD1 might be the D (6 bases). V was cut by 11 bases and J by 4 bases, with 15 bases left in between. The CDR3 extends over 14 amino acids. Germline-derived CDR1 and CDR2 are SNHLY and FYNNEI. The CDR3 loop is CASGQGSYNSPLHF. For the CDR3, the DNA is TGTGCCTCCGGGCAGGGGTCGTATAATTCACCCCTCCACTTT.

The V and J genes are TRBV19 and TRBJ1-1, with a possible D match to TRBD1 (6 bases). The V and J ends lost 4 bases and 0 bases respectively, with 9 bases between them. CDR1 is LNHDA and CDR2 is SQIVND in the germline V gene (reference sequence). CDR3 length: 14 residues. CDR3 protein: CASSKQGMNTEAFF. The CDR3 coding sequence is TGTGCCAGTAGTAAACAGGGAATGAACACTGAAGCTTTCTTT.

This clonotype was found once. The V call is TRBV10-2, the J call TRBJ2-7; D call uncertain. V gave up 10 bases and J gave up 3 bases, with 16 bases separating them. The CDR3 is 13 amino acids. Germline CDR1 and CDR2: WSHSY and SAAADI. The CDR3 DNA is TGCGCCACCCGATCCGGGTCTAGCTACGAGCAGTACTTC. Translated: CATRSGSSYEQYF.

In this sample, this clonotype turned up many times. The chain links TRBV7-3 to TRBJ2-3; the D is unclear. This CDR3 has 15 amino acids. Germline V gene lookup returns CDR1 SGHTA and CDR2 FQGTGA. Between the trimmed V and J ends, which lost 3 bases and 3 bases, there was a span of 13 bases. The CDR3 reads CASSFDLRSTDTQYF. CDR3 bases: TGTGCCAGCAGCTTCGACCTCCGGTCGACAGATACGCAGTATTTT.

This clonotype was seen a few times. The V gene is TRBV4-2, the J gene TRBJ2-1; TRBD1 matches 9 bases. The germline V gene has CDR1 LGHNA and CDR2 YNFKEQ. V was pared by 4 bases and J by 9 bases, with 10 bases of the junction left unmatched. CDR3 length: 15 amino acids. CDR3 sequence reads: CASSPRTGDFGEQFF. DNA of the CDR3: TGTGCCAGCAGCCCTCGGACAGGGGATTTTGGTGAGCAGTTCTTC.